The 19 T cell receptor beta chains listed next were all sequenced from one sample in a study of shared clonotypes between healthy human individuals. TCRdb's table, derived via immunoSEQ multiplex PCR, lists solely in-frame clones and lacks some. Altogether 2 million to 2.5 million clones are present, approximately 96% being singletons, with the ten largest covering more than 0.1%. The sequenced sample consisted of naive CD4+ T cells sorted from blood. This sample's subset: CD45RA+ positively selected. All receptors derive from a man aged 18 to 30 in good health.

In the case of this clone: This sample also contains other DNA sequences that code for the same CDR3. The rearrangement joins TRBV2 to TRBJ2-3, with 11 nucleotides matching TRBD2. This CDR3 comprises 16 residues. With 1 base clipped from V and 2 bases from J, the junction kept 2 bases outside the gene matches. The germline V gene has CDR1 SNHLY and CDR2 FYNNEI. Here the CDR3 DNA reads TGTGCCAGCAGTGAAGGACTAGCGGGGTACACAGATACGCAGTATTTT. Residues: CASSEGLAGYTDTQYF.

Only one count was recorded for this clone. The genes are TRBV20-1 and TRBJ1-2; 9 bases line up with TRBD1. V was clipped by 7 bases and J by 5 bases; unmatched bases: 2. CDR1 is DFQATT, CDR2 SNEGSKA, per germline (reference sequence). The CDR3 runs 11 residues. The CDR3 loop reads CSGGTGYGYTF. The CDR3 DNA reads TGCAGTGGAGGGACAGGGTATGGCTACACCTTC.

This clone appeared once. J is TRBJ2-6 and V is TRBV18, with a tentative D call TRBD1 (6 bases). V lost 2 bases and J lost 0, with 14 bases in between. Looked up from germline, CDR1 is KGHSH and CDR2 is LQKENI. The CDR3 contains 18 residues. The CDR3 loop reads CASSPRRQDFSGANVLTF. The CDR3 nucleotides are TGTGCCAGCTCACCAAGGAGACAGGACTTCTCTGGGGCCAACGTCCTGACTTTC. The full variable domain, completed using reference TRBV18 and TRBJ2-6, is NAGVMQNPRHLVRRRGQEARLRCSPMKGHSHVYWYRQLPEEGLKFMVYLQKENIIDESGMPKERFSAEFPKEGPSILRIQQVVRGDSAAYFCASSPRRQDFSGANVLTFGAGSRLTVL.

V is TRBV5-1 and J is TRBJ2-2, with 8 bases lining up with TRBD2. The CDR3 contains 16 residues. V dropped 5 bases and J dropped 2; count of bases not matched to a gene: 8. Germline CDR1 and CDR2: SGHRS and YFSETQ. In nucleotides, the CDR3 is TGCGCCAGCAGTGATCAGCGGGGGAAAAACACCGGGGAGCTGTTTTTT. It specifies CASSDQRGKNTGELFF. The variable domain in full, with the rest retrieved from reference TRBV5-1 and TRBJ2-2, is KAGVTQTPRYLIKTRGQQVTLSCSPISGHRSVSWYQQTPGQGLQFLFEYFSETQRNKGNFPGRFSGRQFSNSRSEMNVSTLELGDSALYLCASSDQRGKNTGELFFGEGSRLTVL.

This chain joins TRBV6-1 and TRBJ1-2; D gene uncertain. V gave up 0 bases and J gave up 5 bases, with 7 bases separating them. Germline V gene sequence: CDR1 MNHNS, CDR2 SASEGT. This CDR3 spans 13 amino acids. CDR3 in amino acids: CASSEARFYGYTF. The CDR3 DNA sequence: TGTGCCAGCAGTGAAGCACGGTTTTATGGCTACACCTTC.

The gene calls are TRBV28 and TRBJ1-1; D unclear. CDR1 and CDR2 (germline): MDHEN, SYDVKM. CDR3 length: 12 residues. V was pared by 7 bases and J by 1 base, with 7 bases between. The CDR3 nucleotides are TGTGCCAGCACTGCACCGAACACTGAAGCTTTCTTT. Protein product: CASTAPNTEAFF.

The chain joins TRBV28 to TRBJ1-3; no firm D call. V was trimmed by 5 bases and J by 2 bases, leaving 10 bases between them. The CDR3 extends over 14 amino acids. Germline loops: CDR1 MDHEN, CDR2 SYDVKM. This CDR3 reads CASSLTRTGNTIYF. CDR3 in DNA: TGTGCCAGCAGTCTGACCCGGACTGGAAACACCATATATTTT.

This sequence joins TRBV25-1 and TRBJ2-7; perhaps D is TRBD1 or TRBD2 (5 bases each). From germline, CDR1 is MGHDK and CDR2 SYGVNS. V was trimmed by 1 base and J by 2 bases, leaving 12 bases between them. CDR3 length equals 15 residues. The CDR3 region has the DNA TGTGCCAGCAGTGAATCGGGGATAGGGGCCTACGAGCAGTACTTC. This encodes CASSESGIGAYEQYF.

This chain uses TRBV6-5 with TRBJ1-4; D may be TRBD1 (5 bases). The CDR3 is made up of 14 amino acids. V dropped 5 bases and J dropped 5 bases, with 12 bases sitting between them. Germline CDR1 reads MNHEY; CDR2 reads SVGAGI. The CDR3 DNA follows: TGTGCCAGCAGTCCCGGGGGAAAGAATGAAAAACTGTTTTTT. Amino acids: CASSPGGKNEKLFF.

The J gene is TRBJ1-1, the V gene TRBV2, with D perhaps TRBD1 (5 bases). CDR3 size: 14 residues. The V gene's germline CDR1 is SNHLY and CDR2 FYNNEI. Trimming shortened V by 1 base and J by 5 bases, and 11 bases separated the two germline ends. In DNA, the CDR3 is TGTGCCAGCAGTGAAGAGTCAGGGCGGACTGAAGCTTTCTTT. As protein: CASSEESGRTEAFF.

The chain has TRBV23-1 and TRBJ2-7, with 8 positions matching TRBD1. TRBV23-1 is recorded as an ORF, its role being uncertain. The CDR3 covers 15 residues. V gave up 3 bases and J gave up 3 bases; unmatched junction bases: 7. The CDR3: CASSQPGQDSYEQYF. DNA of the CDR3: TGCGCCAGCAGTCAGCCGGGACAGGATAGCTACGAGCAGTACTTC.

V usage is TRBV28 and J usage is TRBJ2-3, with D hard to call. Germline CDR1 reads MDHEN; CDR2 reads SYDVKM. Trimming removed 7 bases at V and 0 bases at J, with 5 bases between. This CDR3 is built from 12 residues. The CDR3 DNA reads as TGTGCCAGCAAGTCTAGCACAGATACGCAGTATTTT. As protein: CASKSSTDTQYF.

With regard to this clone: Other DNA sequences in the same sample also yield this CDR3. The chain links TRBV20-1 to TRBJ2-1, with 7 bases aligning to TRBD2. The CDR3 runs 11 residues. The junction had 0 bases not matched to a gene; V was cut back by 1 base and J by 9 bases. Germline V gene data show CDR1 as DFQATT and CDR2 as SNEGSKA (reference sequence). CDR3 nucleotide sequence: TGCAGTGCTAGAGCGGGGGGTGAGCAGTTCTTC. Its translation is CSARAGGEQFF.

The chain joins TRBV5-1 to TRBJ2-1; weak D call: TRBD1 (5 bases). CDR1 and CDR2 from the germline V gene are SGHRS and YFSETQ. V lost 1 base to trimming and J lost 0 bases, with 8 bases between them. This CDR3 contains 15 residues. The DNA for the CDR3 is TGCGCCAGCAGCTTGCAGGGAATCTCCTACAATGAGCAGTTCTTC. Residues: CASSLQGISYNEQFF.

This chain joins TRBV6-6 and TRBJ2-7; D call uncertain. Trimming removed 6 bases at V and 5 bases at J, with 8 bases between. The CDR3 is 11 residues long. The germline V gene encodes CDR1 MNHNY and CDR2 SVGAGI (reference sequence). CDR3 DNA: TGTGCCAGCAGCCCCGATCACGAGCAGTACTTC. Amino acids: CASSPDHEQYF.

The gene calls are TRBV6-1 and TRBJ2-5; D call uncertain. CDR3 size: 14 residues. The V and J ends lost 4 bases and 4 bases respectively, with 13 bases between them. Germline CDR1 reads MNHNS; CDR2 reads SASEGT. CDR3 nucleotide sequence: TGTGCCAGCAGTGGGGATTTTGGGCCAGAGACCCAGTACTTC. Translation gives CASSGDFGPETQYF.

This clone was recorded a few times. The rearrangement joins TRBV11-2 to TRBJ1-3; D uncertain. This CDR3 has 12 residues. CDR1 and CDR2 from the germline V gene are SGHAT and FQNNGV. Trimming cost V 5 bases and J 2 bases, with 4 bases left between them. CDR3 coding DNA: TGTGCCAGCAGCCCCACTGGAAACACCATATATTTT. Translation gives CASSPTGNTIYF.

V is TRBV5-1 and J is TRBJ2-7; 7 bases are shared with TRBD2. From germline, CDR1 is SGHRS and CDR2 YFSETQ. The CDR3 contains 14 residues. J lost 6 bases, V lost 0 bases, and 6 bases had no gene match. The CDR3 here is CASSLGASGPEQYF. The CDR3 coding sequence is TGCGCCAGCAGCTTGGGTGCTAGCGGTCCCGAGCAGTACTTC.

The chain employs TRBV18 and TRBJ2-1; 14 bases fit TRBD2. Germline lookup yields CDR1 KGHSH and CDR2 LQKENI. This CDR3 has 16 residues. The ends lost 3 bases at V and 9 bases at J; junction bases unmatched: 7. The CDR3 region is CASSPKTSGGAGEQFF. In nucleotides, the CDR3 is TGTGCCAGCTCACCCAAGACTAGCGGGGGGGCGGGTGAGCAGTTCTTC.